Sequencing of this T cell receptor (beta chain) was carried out in a study of T-cell memory formation after mild COVID-19. The germline CDR1 and CDR2 sequences are SGHTA and FQGNSA. The ends were cut back, 4 bases at V and 6 bases at J, with 12 bases in the middle. This CDR3 has 13 amino acids. This clonotype was seen at least ten times. TCRdb re-analysed the 5' RACE reads in MiXCR, keeping a single row per CDR3 protein. The data contain a few hundred thousand distinct CDR3 sequences, 16% of them singletons. The chain carries TRBV7-2 and TRBJ1-1, with no clear D. Sequenced: PBMCs or a T cell subset sorted from them (not recorded which). The origin of this receptor is a young man who had mild COVID-19 (a few samples of this study predate the infection). Cell type and time point are not known. The CDR3 here is CASSSQRTAEAFF. Written as DNA, the CDR3 is TGTGCCAGCAGCTCCCAACGTACGGCTGAAGCTTTCTTT.